This T cell receptor (beta chain) emerged from a study of blood T cell repertoires in COVID-19. CDR1 is LGHDT, CDR2 YNNKEL, per germline (reference sequence). Trimming removed 5 bases at V and 3 bases at J, with 16 bases between. The length of the CDR3 is 15 residues. Assay used: immunoSEQ multiplex PCR; TCRdb lists only in-frame clones, some missing. This table holds 210,000 or so clones, around 80% found once. The sequenced material came from peripheral blood. V usage is TRBV3-1 (or the pseudogene TRBV3-2) and J usage is TRBJ1-2; D gene unclear. This TCR came from a human donor in a cohort sampled during active COVID-19. In DNA, the CDR3 is TGTGCCAGCAGCTACGTAACCCTCCGAGACTATGGCTACACCTTC. Encoded protein: CASSYVTLRDYGYTF.